These T cell receptor beta chains were read from a single sample in a study of metastatic and nonmetastatic thyroid tumors. TCRdb reprocessed the PCR reads via MiXCR. This table holds over 9,000 clones, more than 35% found once. The specimen was tumor tissue. All receptors come from a female donor with papillary thyroid cancer or a benign thyroid nodule (not recorded which). Some clones in this sample may be carry-over from other donors' samples. CDR3s include the opening cysteine and the closing phenylalanine or tryptophan. A D gene is named only where the DNA matches it firmly. Clone size is given for some rows only: seen once, a few or many times, or a class if the clone is expanded.

J gene: TRBJ1-6; D gene: TRBD1; clone size: -; V gene: TRBV30; CDR3 protein: CAWRRTGAGGNSPLHF; CDR3 DNA: TGTGCCTGGAGGCGAACAGGGGCCGGGGGGAATTCACCCCTCCACTTT
J gene: TRBJ2-7; D gene: -; clone size: few; V gene: TRBV27; CDR3 protein: CATKSWNPGGYEQYF; CDR3 DNA: TGTGCCACCAAGTCTTGGAACCCTGGGGGCTACGAGCAGTACTTC
J gene: TRBJ1-6; D gene: TRBD1; clone size: -; V gene: TRBV15; CDR3 protein: CATSRDRIQGGSPLHF; CDR3 DNA: TGTGCCACCAGCAGAGATAGAATACAGGGGGGATCACCCCTCCACTTT
J gene: TRBJ1-1; D gene: -; clone size: -; V gene: TRBV20-1; CDR3 protein: CSARDAAPGAFF; CDR3 DNA: TGCAGTGCTCGGGATGCCGCCCCAGGAGCTTTCTTT
J gene: TRBJ1-5; D gene: TRBD1; clone size: -; V gene: TRBV4-2; CDR3 protein: CASSQGGQGANQPQHF; CDR3 DNA: TGTGCCAGCAGCCAAGGGGGTCAGGGGGCAAATCAGCCCCAGCATTTT
J gene: TRBJ2-1; D gene: TRBD2; clone size: -; V gene: TRBV6-4; CDR3 protein: CASSDDSGRAVDEQFF; CDR3 DNA: TGTGCCAGCAGTGACGACAGCGGGAGGGCCGTGGATGAGCAGTTCTTC
J gene: TRBJ1-5; D gene: TRBD1; clone size: many; V gene: TRBV9; CDR3 protein: CASSVGWDSSNQPQHF; CDR3 DNA: TGTGCCAGCAGCGTAGGGTGGGACAGTAGCAATCAGCCCCAGCATTTT
J gene: TRBJ1-5; D gene: -; clone size: -; V gene: TRBV24-1; CDR3 protein: CATSDPGRGQPQHF; CDR3 DNA: TGTGCCACCAGTGACCCCGGACGGGGTCAGCCCCAGCATTTT
J gene: TRBJ2-7; D gene: -; clone size: -; V gene: TRBV7-4; CDR3 protein: CASSFLAYREQYF; CDR3 DNA: TGTGCCAGCAGCTTTTTAGCGTACAGGGAGCAGTACTTC
J gene: TRBJ2-5; D gene: -; clone size: -; V gene: TRBV12-3/TRBV12-4; CDR3 protein: CASSWGGGMETQYF; CDR3 DNA: TGTGCCAGCAGTTGGGGTGGGGGCATGGAGACCCAGTACTTC
J gene: TRBJ2-1; D gene: TRBD2; clone size: -; V gene: TRBV11-2; CDR3 protein: CASSTTSGAYNEQFF; CDR3 DNA: TGTGCCAGCAGCACAACTAGCGGGGCATACAATGAGCAGTTCTTC
J gene: TRBJ2-7; D gene: -; clone size: few; V gene: TRBV12-3/TRBV12-4; CDR3 protein: CASSWALSYEQYF; CDR3 DNA: TGTGCCAGCAGTTGGGCCTTATCCTACGAGCAGTACTTC
J gene: TRBJ1-2; D gene: TRBD1; clone size: -; V gene: TRBV14; CDR3 protein: CASSQRQGSSNYGYTF; CDR3 DNA: TGTGCCAGCAGCCAGCGACAGGGAAGCTCTAACTATGGCTACACCTTC
J gene: TRBJ2-7; D gene: TRBD2; clone size: -; V gene: TRBV5-1; CDR3 protein: CASSEGLAGLSYEQYF; CDR3 DNA: TGCGCCAGCAGCGAGGGACTAGCGGGCTTATCCTACGAGCAGTACTTC
J gene: TRBJ1-1; D gene: -; clone size: -; V gene: TRBV4-1; CDR3 protein: CASSLGAKNTEAFF; CDR3 DNA: TGCGCCAGCAGCTTAGGGGCGAAGAACACTGAAGCTTTCTTT
J gene: TRBJ2-1; D gene: TRBD2; clone size: few; V gene: TRBV6-2/TRBV6-3; CDR3 protein: CASSYGTSGNEQFF; CDR3 DNA: TGTGCCAGCAGTTACGGGACTAGCGGGAATGAGCAGTTCTTC
J gene: TRBJ1-1; D gene: TRBD1; clone size: -; V gene: TRBV25-1; CDR3 protein: CASSIGWDRDTEAFF; CDR3 DNA: TGTGCCAGCAGTATTGGATGGGACAGGGACACTGAAGCTTTCTTT
J gene: TRBJ1-6; D gene: TRBD1; clone size: few; V gene: TRBV6-1; CDR3 protein: CASSRLTGDNSPLHF; CDR3 DNA: TGTGCCAGCAGCCGTCTGACAGGGGATAATTCACCCCTCCACTTT
J gene: TRBJ1-2; D gene: -; clone size: -; V gene: TRBV28; CDR3 protein: CASSLTLSYGYTF; CDR3 DNA: TGTGCCAGCAGTCTCACCCTGAGCTATGGCTACACCTTC
J gene: TRBJ2-7; D gene: TRBD2; clone size: few; V gene: TRBV28; CDR3 protein: CASSSSGLAGGYEQYF; CDR3 DNA: TGTGCCAGCAGTTCCTCGGGACTAGCGGGCGGCTACGAGCAGTACTTC
J gene: TRBJ1-4; D gene: -; clone size: -; V gene: TRBV30; CDR3 protein: CAWSVPLHLGKLFF; CDR3 DNA: TGTGCCTGGAGTGTACCACTCCACCTTGGAAAACTGTTTTTT
J gene: TRBJ2-3; D gene: -; clone size: -; V gene: TRBV7-3; CDR3 protein: CASSLSGAQDTQYF; CDR3 DNA: TGTGCCAGCAGCTTAAGTGGGGCGCAAGATACGCAGTATTTT
J gene: TRBJ2-7; D gene: -; clone size: -; V gene: TRBV6-2/TRBV6-3; CDR3 protein: CASSYTGGASYEQYF; CDR3 DNA: TGTGCCAGCAGTTACACTGGGGGCGCCTCCTACGAGCAGTACTTC
J gene: TRBJ2-7; D gene: -; clone size: -; V gene: TRBV6-2/TRBV6-3; CDR3 protein: CASSYPARSSYEQYF; CDR3 DNA: TGTGCCAGCAGTTATCCGGCTCGAAGCTCCTACGAGCAGTACTTC
J gene: TRBJ1-5; D gene: -; clone size: large; V gene: TRBV6-1; CDR3 protein: CASRDTGTGQPQHF; CDR3 DNA: TGTGCCAGCAGGGATACAGGTACAGGTCAGCCCCAGCATTTT
J gene: TRBJ2-2; D gene: TRBD2; clone size: -; V gene: TRBV5-1; CDR3 protein: CASSLGEGRTGELFF; CDR3 DNA: TGCGCCAGCAGCTTGGGGGAGGGTCGAACCGGGGAGCTGTTTTTT
J gene: TRBJ2-1; D gene: -; clone size: -; V gene: TRBV6-5; CDR3 protein: CAGSYRDYNEQFF; CDR3 DNA: TGTGCCGGCAGTTACCGGGACTACAATGAGCAGTTCTTC
J gene: TRBJ1-5; D gene: TRBD1; clone size: -; V gene: TRBV12-3/TRBV12-4; CDR3 protein: CASSLRTGSGNQPQHF; CDR3 DNA: TGTGCCAGCAGTTTACGGACAGGATCGGGTAATCAGCCCCAGCATTTT
J gene: TRBJ2-1; D gene: -; clone size: few; V gene: TRBV6-4; CDR3 protein: CASSPSGECLPEQFF; CDR3 DNA: TGTGCCAGCAGTCCCTCGGGGGAATGTCTCCCTGAGCAGTTCTTC
J gene: TRBJ2-1; D gene: TRBD1; clone size: -; V gene: TRBV28; CDR3 protein: CASSPSDRVEQFF; CDR3 DNA: TGTGCCAGCAGCCCCTCGGACAGGGTTGAGCAGTTCTTC
J gene: TRBJ2-7; D gene: -; clone size: few; V gene: TRBV27; CDR3 protein: CASRPRDRTYEQYF; CDR3 DNA: TGTGCCAGCAGGCCTCGGGACCGAACCTACGAGCAGTACTTC
J gene: TRBJ2-3; D gene: TRBD2; clone size: -; V gene: TRBV28; CDR3 protein: CASIPRTSDTQYF; CDR3 DNA: TGTGCCAGCATTCCTCGGACTAGCGATACGCAGTATTTT
J gene: TRBJ2-1; D gene: TRBD2; clone size: -; V gene: TRBV20-1; CDR3 protein: CSPRKAGGQNEQFF; CDR3 DNA: TGCAGTCCCCGGAAAGCGGGGGGGCAGAATGAGCAGTTCTTC
J gene: TRBJ2-6; D gene: TRBD2; clone size: -; V gene: TRBV6-1; CDR3 protein: CASTHGGFAGANVLTF; CDR3 DNA: TGTGCCAGCACCCACGGGGGGTTCGCGGGGGCCAACGTCCTGACTTTC
J gene: TRBJ2-7; D gene: -; clone size: -; V gene: TRBV25-1; CDR3 protein: CASKSLEGEQYF; CDR3 DNA: TGTGCCAGCAAAAGTCTCGAGGGGGAGCAGTACTTC
J gene: TRBJ1-1; D gene: -; clone size: -; V gene: TRBV11-3; CDR3 protein: CASSFPPGSMDTEAFF; CDR3 DNA: TGTGCCAGCAGCTTCCCCCCCGGCAGCATGGACACTGAAGCTTTCTTT
J gene: TRBJ2-2; D gene: TRBD2; clone size: few; V gene: TRBV6-1; CDR3 protein: CARGLWEGNTGELFF; CDR3 DNA: TGTGCCCGGGGCTTATGGGAGGGGAACACCGGGGAGCTGTTTTTT
J gene: TRBJ1-5; D gene: -; clone size: -; V gene: TRBV6-5; CDR3 protein: CASSYMGGNQPQHF; CDR3 DNA: TGTGCCAGCAGTTATATGGGAGGCAATCAGCCCCAGCATTTT
J gene: TRBJ2-1; D gene: TRBD1; clone size: few; V gene: TRBV2; CDR3 protein: CASSEWTGGNEQFF; CDR3 DNA: TGTGCCAGCAGTGAGTGGACAGGGGGCAATGAGCAGTTCTTC
J gene: TRBJ1-6; D gene: -; clone size: -; V gene: TRBV11-1; CDR3 protein: CASSLGGGRYNSPLHF; CDR3 DNA: TGTGCCAGCAGCTTGGGGGGTGGCCGTTATAATTCACCCCTCCACTTT
J gene: TRBJ2-3; D gene: -; clone size: -; V gene: TRBV5-1; CDR3 protein: CASSPDVGADTQYF; CDR3 DNA: TGCGCCAGCAGCCCGGATGTCGGGGCAGATACGCAGTATTTT
J gene: TRBJ2-7; D gene: TRBD2; clone size: -; V gene: TRBV11-2; CDR3 protein: CASSLTLGLAGSYEQYF; CDR3 DNA: TGTGCCAGCAGCTTAACCCTTGGACTAGCGGGCAGCTACGAGCAGTACTTC
J gene: TRBJ2-3; D gene: -; clone size: -; V gene: TRBV28; CDR3 protein: CASSPPTRHTDTQYF; CDR3 DNA: TGTGCCAGCAGTCCCCCGACTAGGCACACAGATACGCAGTATTTT
J gene: TRBJ1-1; D gene: TRBD1; clone size: -; V gene: TRBV11-2; CDR3 protein: CASSLGTGNTEAFF; CDR3 DNA: TGTGCCAGCAGCTTAGGGACAGGGAACACTGAAGCTTTCTTT
J gene: TRBJ2-7; D gene: -; clone size: -; V gene: TRBV30; CDR3 protein: CAWSGLVVGEQYF; CDR3 DNA: TGTGCCTGGAGTGGCCTCGTCGTAGGAGAGCAGTACTTC
J gene: TRBJ1-2; D gene: -; clone size: large; V gene: TRBV19; CDR3 protein: CASSIGGGYGYTF; CDR3 DNA: TGTGCCAGTAGTATTGGGGGTGGCTATGGCTACACCTTC
J gene: TRBJ1-2; D gene: TRBD1; clone size: -; V gene: TRBV11-2; CDR3 protein: CASSLERTGAGGYTF; CDR3 DNA: TGTGCCAGCAGCTTAGAGAGGACAGGGGCAGGGGGCTACACCTTC
J gene: TRBJ2-7; D gene: -; clone size: -; V gene: TRBV12-3/TRBV12-4; CDR3 protein: CASSLGLYEQYF; CDR3 DNA: TGTGCCAGCAGTTTAGGCTTATACGAGCAGTACTTC
J gene: TRBJ2-2; D gene: TRBD2; clone size: large; V gene: TRBV27; CDR3 protein: CASVRQASGRYKGELFF; CDR3 DNA: TGTGCCAGCGTTCGACAGGCTAGCGGGAGGTATAAGGGGGAGCTGTTTTTT
J gene: TRBJ2-1; D gene: -; clone size: -; V gene: TRBV5-6; CDR3 protein: CASSSGTRDEQFF; CDR3 DNA: TGTGCCAGCAGCTCCGGGACACGCGATGAGCAGTTCTTC
J gene: TRBJ2-7; D gene: TRBD2; clone size: many; V gene: TRBV27; CDR3 protein: CASSFGTSGYEQYF; CDR3 DNA: TGTGCCAGCAGTTTCGGGACTAGCGGCTACGAGCAGTACTTC
J gene: TRBJ1-1; D gene: -; clone size: -; V gene: TRBV7-9; CDR3 protein: CASSLGPRNTEAFF; CDR3 DNA: TGTGCCAGCAGCTTAGGGCCCAGGAACACTGAAGCTTTCTTT
J gene: TRBJ2-3; D gene: TRBD1; clone size: once; V gene: TRBV5-1; CDR3 protein: CASSPDRGADTQYF; CDR3 DNA: TGCGCCAGCAGCCCTGACAGGGGAGCAGATACGCAGTATTTT
J gene: TRBJ2-1; D gene: -; clone size: -; V gene: TRBV6-1; CDR3 protein: CASSEAENEQFF; CDR3 DNA: TGTGCCAGCAGTGAAGCCGAGAATGAGCAGTTCTTC